One and the same sample provided the 29 T cell receptor beta chains below, sequenced in a study of cytomegalovirus exposure and HLA in healthy donors. 60 Vbeta and 13 Jbeta primers were used in PCR. Using immunoSEQ multiplex PCR, the repertoire was profiled, and TCRdb retains in-frame clones only, with some absent. This sample has over 150,000 clones, with over 75% found just once. The sequenced sample consisted of PBMCs. These receptors all stem from a woman aged 50 to 60 in good health and CMV-seropositive.

The chain is built from TRBV7-2 and TRBJ2-5, with D maybe TRBD2 (6 bases). V dropped 4 bases and J dropped 6 bases, with 12 bases sitting between them. The CDR3 has 13 amino acids. Per the germline V gene, CDR1 is SGHTA and CDR2 is FQGNSA. CDR3 DNA sequence: TGTGCCAGCAGCTCAGGACTACAGCAGACCCAGTACTTC. Residues: CASSSGLQQTQYF.

This clone is a singleton in its sample. Other DNA sequences from this sample encode an identical CDR3 as well. The chain carries TRBV28 and TRBJ2-1; 8 positions match TRBD1. The CDR3 has 15 amino acids. Germline V gene lookup returns CDR1 MDHEN and CDR2 SYDVKM. After removal of 8 bases from V and 6 bases from J, the junction contained 12 bases not matched to a gene. The CDR3 region is CASASRDRNINEQFF. CDR3 nucleotides: TGTGCCAGCGCCTCCCGGGACAGGAACATCAATGAGCAGTTCTTC.

This chain connects TRBV7-8 to TRBJ2-3; TRBD2 matches at 12 bases. Germline CDR1 is SGHVS and CDR2 is FQNEAQ. This CDR3 region has 18 residues. V dropped 5 bases and J dropped 4; count of bases not matched to a gene: 13. CDR3 sequence: CASSPHKTSGRESDTQYF. Written as DNA, the CDR3 is TGTGCCAGCAGCCCCCATAAGACTAGCGGGAGAGAGTCAGATACGCAGTATTTT.

This clone was seen once. This chain uses TRBV7-9 with TRBJ1-2; D gene uncertain. V was cut by 7 bases and J by 4 bases, with 16 bases left in between. The CDR3 covers 14 residues. Germline loops: CDR1 SEHNR, CDR2 FQNEAQ (reference sequence). The CDR3 nucleotides read TGTGCCAGCAACGCAGGCAGGATAAGCTATGGCTACACCTTC. It codes for CASNAGRISYGYTF.

The chain is built from TRBV30 and TRBJ1-1; D perhaps matches TRBD1 (5 bases). The V gene's germline CDR1 is GTSNPN and CDR2 SVGIG (reference sequence). The CDR3 is 13 amino acids. V lost 3 bases and J lost 3, with 11 bases in between. In DNA, the CDR3 is TGTGCCTGGAGGAGCTGGGGGGACACTGAAGCTTTCTTT. It encodes CAWRSWGDTEAFF.

The chain carries TRBV28 and TRBJ1-5, with no clear D. V lost 5 bases and J lost 5, with 19 bases in between. Germline V gene lookup returns CDR1 MDHEN and CDR2 SYDVKM. The CDR3 totals 16 residues. CDR3: CASSPPVRVGYQPQHF. The CDR3 DNA sequence: TGTGCCAGCAGTCCCCCCGTCCGGGTCGGGTATCAGCCCCAGCATTTT.

The V call is TRBV11-2, the J call TRBJ2-5; D may be TRBD1 (6 bases). Trimming removed 5 bases at V and 2 bases at J, with 12 bases between. From germline, CDR1 is SGHAT and CDR2 FQNNGV. The CDR3 consists of 14 residues. The CDR3 DNA reads TGTGCCAGCAGCCTAGGACAGTTGCAAGAGACCCAGTACTTC. It yields the protein CASSLGQLQETQYF.

The chain joins TRBV6-1 to TRBJ1-4; TRBD1 agrees at 7 bases. This CDR3 is 15 amino acids long. Germline-derived CDR1 and CDR2 are MNHNS and SASEGT. After removal of 6 bases from V and 8 bases from J, the junction contained 12 bases not matched to a gene. The CDR3 sequence is CASSQGVGVNEKLFF. The CDR3 DNA reads TGTGCCAGCAGCCAGGGGGTTGGAGTGAACGAAAAACTGTTTTTT.

The chain has TRBV2 and TRBJ1-3; no reliable D call. Trimming stripped 6 bases from V and 4 bases from J, with 16 bases between. The CDR3 covers 15 residues. From germline, CDR1 is SNHLY and CDR2 FYNNEI. The CDR3 is CASREDQGLGNTIYF. For the CDR3, the DNA is TGTGCCAGCAGGGAGGATCAAGGGTTGGGAAACACCATATATTTT.

The V gene is TRBV28, the J gene TRBJ1-2; possible D gene TRBD1, 5 bases. V was cut by 7 bases and J by 6 bases, with 9 bases left in between. This CDR3 region has 11 residues. The germline gives CDR1 MDHEN, CDR2 SYDVKM. The CDR3 DNA reads TGTGCCAGCACTGGCAGGGATGGCTACACCTTC. This gives the protein CASTGRDGYTF.

CDR3 coding DNA: TGTGCCAGCAGTTACTTATTAACGGGTGAAGCTTTCTTT. Amino acid sequence: CASSYLLTGEAFF. This chain uses TRBV6-5 with TRBJ1-1; D unclear. Per the germline V gene, CDR1 is MNHEY and CDR2 is SVGAGI. The CDR3 sequence is 13 residues long. Trimming removed 1 base from V and 7 bases from J, with 10 bases in between.

The chain combines TRBV6-6 with TRBJ1-1, with a weak D call TRBD1 (5 bases). This CDR3 spans 16 amino acids. CDR1 MNHNY and CDR2 SVGAGI come from the germline V gene (reference sequence). V was clipped by 2 bases and J by 3 bases, with 16 bases between them. The CDR3 nucleotides read TGTGCCAGCAGTTACGCGAGATACGGAGGGGACACTGAAGCTTTCTTT. Its translation: CASSYARYGGDTEAFF.

This clone was counted between two and nine times. In DNA, the CDR3 is TGTGCCAGCAGCCCGACAGGGGGCGGGTGGCTCACTGAAGCTTTCTTT. Its translation is CASSPTGGGWLTEAFF. This chain uses TRBV5-4 with TRBJ1-1; 10 bases are shared with TRBD1. CDR1 is SGHNT and CDR2 is YYREEE in the germline V gene (reference sequence). This CDR3 comprises 16 residues. V was clipped by 4 bases and J by 4 bases; unmatched bases: 10.

This sequence joins TRBV7-6 and TRBJ2-2, with TRBD1 matching 9 bases. The CDR3 has 16 amino acids. The V gene end was trimmed by 0 bases and the J gene end by 5 bases; junction bases not matched to a gene: 4. Germline lookup yields CDR1 SGHVS and CDR2 FNYEAQ. In DNA, the CDR3 is TGTGCCAGCAGCTTAGCCGCGGGACAGGGAACCGGGGAGCTGTTTTTT. Protein: CASSLAAGQGTGELFF. The full variable domain, with the rest looked up from reference TRBV7-6 and TRBJ2-2, is GAGVSQSPRYKVTKRGQDVALRCDPISGHVSLYWYRQALGQGPEFLTYFNYEAQQDKSGLPNDRFSAERPEGSISTLTIQRTEQRDSAMYRCASSLAAGQGTGELFFGEGSRLTVL.

The chain recombines TRBV7-9 with TRBJ1-6; 7 bases agree with TRBD1. This CDR3 contains 14 residues. Germline trimming cut 5 bases from V and 10 bases from J; bases unmatched to any gene: 8. Germline V gene data show CDR1 as SEHNR and CDR2 as FQNEAQ (reference sequence). CDR3 protein: CASSRDRDTSPLHF. As DNA, the CDR3 is TGTGCCAGCAGCAGAGACAGGGATACATCACCCCTCCACTTT.

The V gene is TRBV5-8, the J gene TRBJ2-2; unclear D gene. Trimming left V 1 base short and J 4 bases short, with 8 bases between. Germline CDR1 reads SGHTS; CDR2 reads YDEGEE. This CDR3 is 14 amino acids long. The CDR3 DNA sequence: TGTGCCAGCAGCTTGCGATACTTCACCGGGGAGCTGTTTTTT. Amino acids: CASSLRYFTGELFF.

The chain uses TRBV5-8 and TRBJ1-1, with 9 positions matching TRBD1. V lost 2 bases and J lost 7; bases outside the gene matches: 3. The CDR3 spans 13 residues. From germline, CDR1 is SGHTS and CDR2 YDEGEE. The CDR3: CASSFDRGFEAFF. The CDR3 DNA reads TGTGCCAGCAGCTTCGACAGGGGGTTTGAAGCTTTCTTT. Combining the CDR3 with reference TRBV5-8 and TRBJ1-1 gives the whole variable domain EAGVTQSPTHLIKTRGQQATLRCSPISGHTSVYWYQQALGLGLQFLLWYDEGEERNRGNFPPRFSGRQFPNYSSELNVNALELEDSALYLCASSFDRGFEAFFGQGTRLTVV.

This clone was detected only a few times. This sequence joins TRBV11-3 and TRBJ2-3; 12 bases fit TRBD1. In germline, CDR1 is SGHNT, CDR2 YENEEA. This CDR3 is built from 15 residues. Germline trimming cut 5 bases from V and 5 bases from J; bases unmatched to any gene: 5. CDR3 sequence reads: CASSNRDRGLDTQYF. The CDR3 nucleotides are TGTGCCAGCAGCAACCGGGACAGGGGGCTAGATACGCAGTATTTT.

This rearrangement joins TRBV7-8 to TRBJ2-1; 9 bases agree with TRBD2. The CDR3 has 17 amino acids. With 0 bases clipped from V and 4 bases from J, the junction kept 7 bases outside the gene matches. Germline V gene data show CDR1 as SGHVS and CDR2 as FQNEAQ. As DNA, the CDR3 is TGTGCCAGCAGCTTAGCGCCTTGGAGCGGGAGGTACAATGAGCAGTTCTTC. Translated, it gives CASSLAPWSGRYNEQFF.

The genes are TRBV19 and TRBJ2-1; D gene uncertain. This CDR3 region has 14 residues. Germline loops: CDR1 LNHDA, CDR2 SQIVND (reference sequence). The germline V and J ends were trimmed by 3 bases and 5 bases, with 11 bases remaining between them. The CDR3 DNA is TGTGCCAGTAGTATTATCCTAACGAACAATGAGCAGTTCTTC. This codes for CASSIILTNNEQFF.

The chain carries TRBV5-6 and TRBJ1-2; TRBD1 might be the D (6 bases). V lost 0 bases and J 4 bases, leaving 16 bases between the germline ends. Germline assignment: CDR1 SGHDT and CDR2 YYEEEE. This CDR3 is built from 16 residues. CDR3 DNA: TGTGCCAGCAGCTTGGTTCGTACGGGACACCTCTATGGCTACACCTTC. It is translated as CASSLVRTGHLYGYTF.

In DNA form, the CDR3 reads TGTGCCAGCTCTCGTTTAGCGGGAGGGCCTTCCTACGAGCAGTACTTC. Amino acids: CASSRLAGGPSYEQYF. The rearrangement uses TRBV14 and TRBJ2-7, with 11 bases identical to TRBD2. Germline-derived CDR1 and CDR2 are SGHDN and FVKESK. CDR3 length: 16 amino acids. Unmatched junction bases numbered 10, after V lost 8 bases and J lost 1 base.

With respect to this clone: Other DNA sequences in the sample encode the same CDR3. The V gene is TRBV7-6, the J gene TRBJ2-1; D is unresolved. In germline, CDR1 is SGHVS, CDR2 FNYEAQ. Trimming stripped 4 bases from V and 1 base from J, with 11 bases between. This CDR3 comprises 15 residues. As DNA, the CDR3 is TGTGCCAGCAGCTCGCATGGGCTATCCTACAATGAGCAGTTCTTC. The encoded protein is CASSSHGLSYNEQFF.

The CDR3 DNA reads TGTGCCAGCAGTTCCGCGGCCAGCTCCTATAATTCACCCCTCCACTTT. Translating it yields CASSSAASSYNSPLHF. The rearrangement joins TRBV28 to TRBJ1-6, with no clear D. V lost 4 bases and J 0 bases, leaving 10 bases between the germline ends. Germline CDR1 and CDR2: MDHEN and SYDVKM. The CDR3 runs to 16 residues.

This clone was counted a single time. The chain carries TRBV28 and TRBJ1-1, with 9 bases fitting TRBD1. This CDR3 has 14 residues. CDR1 is MDHEN, CDR2 SYDVKM, per germline. V lost 6 bases to trimming and J lost 4 bases; unmatched junction nucleotides: 6. The chain's CDR3 is CASRTTGGITEAFF. CDR3 in DNA: TGTGCCAGCAGAACGACAGGGGGTATCACTGAAGCTTTCTTT.

This chain links TRBV27 with TRBJ2-7; a weak D match, TRBD1 (5 bases). Germline V gene lookup returns CDR1 MNHEY and CDR2 SMNVEV (reference sequence). The V end lost 0 bases, the J end lost 3 bases, and 12 bases lay between the germline ends. This CDR3 contains 15 residues. CDR3 coding DNA: TGTGCCAGCAGTTTATCAGCTGGACACCTCTACGAGCAGTACTTC. Protein product: CASSLSAGHLYEQYF.

The J gene is TRBJ1-1, the V gene TRBV28, with D possibly being TRBD1 (5 bases). The V end lost 6 bases, the J end lost 1 base, and 9 bases lay between the germline ends. Germline V CDR1 and CDR2: MDHEN, SYDVKM. This CDR3 has 13 amino acids. The CDR3, as DNA: TGTGCCAGCAGCCCTCAGGGGAACACTGAAGCTTTCTTT. This encodes CASSPQGNTEAFF.

In regard to this clone: No conserved phenylalanine or tryptophan is present at the end of the CDR3, so a read error is the likely explanation. V usage is TRBV6-6 and J usage is TRBJ1-5; D might be TRBD1 (6 bases). Per germline, CDR1 MNHNY and CDR2 SVGAGI (reference sequence). Trimming removed 2 bases from V and 7 bases from J, with 18 bases in between. The length of the CDR3 is 16 residues. Written as DNA, the CDR3 is TGTGCCAGCAGTTACGACCGACCGACAGGACGCCAGCCCCAGCATCTT. It encodes CASSYDRPTGRQPQHL.

The table lists this clone with a few counts. J is TRBJ1-1 and V is TRBV5-1, with TRBD1 matching over 7 bases. Germline CDR1 and CDR2: SGHRS and YFSETQ. V dropped 4 bases and J dropped 2; count of bases not matched to a gene: 5. The CDR3 consists of 14 residues. The CDR3 region is CASSRGGGNTEAFF. CDR3 coding DNA: TGCGCCAGCAGCAGAGGAGGGGGCAACACTGAAGCTTTCTTT.